These 11 T cell receptor beta chains share one sample of origin, sequenced in a study of blood T cell repertoires in COVID-19 (dated by TCRdb to the early 2020s). The library was made by the immunoSEQ multiplex PCR assay. Imported from immuneACCESS, the table was reduced by TCRdb to in-frame sequences with V and J called. These copies leave out some clones; in studies compared against another copy, an unresolved V gene accounts for under half, and the cause of the remainder is not known. For this sample there are some 300,000 clones; 75% to 90% appear just once. The leading ten clones occupy around 13% of the sample. Sequencing was carried out using peripheral blood. The origin of the receptors is a woman in her seventies with COVID-19, enrolled during active disease.

The V gene is TRBV5-4, the J gene TRBJ2-1; D call uncertain. The CDR3 consists of 12 residues. V was cut by 0 bases and J by 4 bases, with 2 bases left in between. Germline lookup yields CDR1 SGHNT and CDR2 YYREEE (reference sequence). The CDR3 bases are TGTGCCAGCAGCTTGGTATACAATGAGCAGTTCTTC. It is translated as CASSLVYNEQFF. The full variable domain, rest sourced from reference TRBV5-4 and TRBJ2-1, is ETGVTQSPTHLIKTRGQQVTLRCSSQSGHNTVSWYQQALGQGPQFIFQYYREEENGRGNFPPRFSGLQFPNYSSELNVNALELDDSALYLCASSLVYNEQFFGPGTRLTVL.

The V and J genes are TRBV6-5 and TRBJ2-7, with a weak D call TRBD2 (7 bases). Germline CDR1 is MNHEY and CDR2 is SVGAGI. This CDR3 has 15 residues. Between the trimmed V and J ends, which lost 10 bases and 0 bases, there was a span of 19 bases. The CDR3 nucleotides are TGTGCCACCTCAGTGGGGGGGGACACCTCCTACGAGCAGTACTTC. This gives the protein CATSVGGDTSYEQYF.

The table lists this clone with a count of one. The chain uses TRBV6-5 and TRBJ2-7; 8 bases are a match to TRBD2. This CDR3 is 14 amino acids long. Germline V lookup: CDR1 MNHEY, CDR2 SVGAGI. V gave up 8 bases and J gave up 3 bases; unmatched junction bases: 9. CDR3 loop: CASGTGTSFYEQYF. In DNA form, the CDR3 reads TGTGCCAGCGGGACCGGGACTAGTTTCTACGAGCAGTACTTC.

This clone has a single count. This chain links TRBV7-2 with TRBJ1-6, with 9 bases identical to TRBD1. J was trimmed by 10 bases and V by 6 bases; bases with no gene match: 13. This CDR3 has 16 residues. Germline values: CDR1 SGHTA, CDR2 FQGNSA. CDR3 DNA: TGTGCCAGCAGTGTAACAGCGGGGACAGGGTGGTCACCCCTCCACTTT. This codes for CASSVTAGTGWSPLHF.

In this sample, this clone turned up a few times. This chain joins TRBV27 and TRBJ1-1, with D possibly TRBD1 on 5 matching bases. The V and J ends lost 6 bases and 0 bases respectively, with 8 bases between them. The CDR3 contains 13 residues. Germline CDR1 reads MNHEY; CDR2 reads SMNVEV (reference sequence). The CDR3, as DNA: TGTGCCAGCAGGACAGACTTGAACACTGAAGCTTTCTTT. Amino acid sequence: CASRTDLNTEAFF.

The rearrangement links TRBV6-5 to TRBJ2-7; 9 nucleotides align to TRBD2. Per the germline V gene, CDR1 is MNHEY and CDR2 is SVGAGI. V shed 7 bases and J 6 bases; nucleotides not matched to a gene: 7. The CDR3 has 13 amino acids. The CDR3 nucleotides are TGTGCCAGCAAGGGCGGGGGGGCCCCCGAGCAGTACTTC. Its protein product is CASKGGGAPEQYF.

The genes are TRBV7-9 and TRBJ2-3; 8 bases are shared with TRBD2. The CDR3 runs to 13 residues. Germline CDR1 SEHNR, CDR2 FQNEAQ (reference sequence). Trimming took 8 bases from V and 5 from J; bases not matched to a gene: 6. The CDR3 sequence: CASSRGGQDTQYF. In DNA, the CDR3 is TGTGCCAGCTCACGGGGGGGGCAAGATACGCAGTATTTT.

The genes are TRBV11-2 and TRBJ2-3; 9 nucleotides match TRBD2. V lost 6 bases, J lost 5 bases, and 6 bases stayed unmatched. From germline, CDR1 is SGHAT and CDR2 FQNNGV. This CDR3 spans 14 amino acids. CDR3 bases: TGTGCCAGCAGTCTAGCGGGGTTCGGAGATACGCAGTATTTT. This translates into CASSLAGFGDTQYF. The complete variable domain, with remaining parts taken from reference TRBV11-2 and TRBJ2-3, reads EAGVAQSPRYKIIEKRQSVAFWCNPISGHATLYWYQQILGQGPKLLIQFQNNGVVDDSQLPKDRFSAERLKGVDSTLKIQPAKLEDSAVYLCASSLAGFGDTQYFGPGTRLTVL.

The rearrangement links TRBV12-3 or TRBV12-4 to TRBJ2-2, with TRBD2 as a possible D gene (5 bases). The length of the CDR3 is 13 residues. Trimming removed 6 bases from V and 6 bases from J, with 11 bases in between. The CDR3 sequence: CASRSGVSGELFF. The DNA for the CDR3 is TGTGCCAGCAGGTCCGGGGTGTCCGGGGAGCTGTTTTTT.

This chain links TRBV6-4 with TRBJ1-1; unclear D gene. The CDR3 is made up of 10 amino acids. Per the germline V gene, CDR1 is MRHNA and CDR2 is SNTAGT. Trimming took 4 bases from V and 10 from J, leaving 7 bases between them. The CDR3 nucleotides read TGTGCCAGCAGTGCGGTTCCAGCTTTCTTT. It translates to CASSAVPAFF.

The V and J genes are TRBV7-9 and TRBJ2-5, with TRBD2 identical over 7 bases. This CDR3 spans 14 amino acids. The V and J ends lost 1 base and 3 bases, in that order; junction bases with no gene match: 2. CDR1 and CDR2 from the germline V gene are SEHNR and FQNEAQ (reference sequence). The CDR3 region has the DNA TGTGCCAGCAGCTTAGTCCTAGCGGAAGAGACCCAGTACTTC. This codes for CASSLVLAEETQYF.